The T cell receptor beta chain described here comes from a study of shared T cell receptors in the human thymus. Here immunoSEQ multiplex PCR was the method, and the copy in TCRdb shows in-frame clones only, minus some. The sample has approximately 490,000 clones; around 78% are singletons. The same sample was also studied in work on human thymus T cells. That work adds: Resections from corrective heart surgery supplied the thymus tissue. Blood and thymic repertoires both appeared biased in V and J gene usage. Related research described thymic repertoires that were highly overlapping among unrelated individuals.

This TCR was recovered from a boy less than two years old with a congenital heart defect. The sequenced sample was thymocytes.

This CDR3 is CASSQEGGHGYTF. The CDR3 coding sequence is TGCGCCAGCAGCCAAGAGGGGGGGCATGGCTACACCTTC. The V and J genes are TRBV4-3 and TRBJ1-2; D possibly corresponds to TRBD1 (6 bases). The V end lost 0 bases, the J end lost 6 bases, and 8 bases lay between the germline ends. From germline, CDR1 is LGHNA and CDR2 YSLEER. The CDR3 length is 13 residues.